The 5 T cell receptor beta chains reported below all come from one sample, sequenced in a study of cytomegalovirus exposure and HLA in healthy donors. 13 Jbeta primers and 60 Vbeta primers were used for the PCR. Using immunoSEQ multiplex PCR, the repertoire was profiled, and TCRdb retains in-frame clones only, with some absent. The ten most abundant clones cover 2.1% of a sample with 150,000 to 200,000 clones. The sample taken for sequencing was PBMCs. These TCRs come from a man aged 30 to 39 in good health and CMV-seronegative.

The chain uses TRBV4-2 and TRBJ2-1; 10 bases match TRBD2. CDR3 length: 15 amino acids. J lost 0 bases, V lost 6 bases, and 2 bases had no gene match. CDR1 and CDR2 from the germline V gene are LGHNA and YNFKEQ. The CDR3 DNA reads as TGTGCCAGCAGTATAGCGGGGGGCTCCTACAATGAGCAGTTCTTC. It yields the protein CASSIAGGSYNEQFF.

The chain links TRBV14 to TRBJ2-2; D may be TRBD1 (5 bases). Germline CDR1 reads SGHDN; CDR2 reads FVKESK. This CDR3 is built from 15 residues. V lost 0 bases to trimming and J lost 5 bases, with 10 bases between them. The CDR3 spells CASSQDLRVTGELFF. DNA of the CDR3: TGTGCCAGCAGCCAAGATCTCAGGGTAACCGGGGAGCTGTTTTTT.

The rearrangement links TRBV11-2 to TRBJ1-1, with D unclear. Germline V gene data show CDR1 as SGHAT and CDR2 as FQNNGV. The CDR3 has 14 residues. V lost 3 bases to trimming and J lost 3 bases, with 11 bases between them. This CDR3 reads CASSFEPYDTEAFF. In DNA form, the CDR3 reads TGTGCCAGCAGCTTTGAACCCTACGACACTGAAGCTTTCTTT.

This CDR3 reads CASSSLRGGNEQFF. In nucleotides, the CDR3 is TGCGCCAGCAGCTCCCTTCGCGGAGGTAATGAGCAGTTCTTC. The chain links TRBV5-1 to TRBJ2-1; perhaps TRBD2 as D (5 bases). Germline lookup yields CDR1 SGHRS and CDR2 YFSETQ. V dropped 3 bases and J dropped 7 bases, with 14 bases sitting between them. The CDR3 totals 14 residues.

The J gene is TRBJ1-1, the V gene TRBV5-1, with a tentative D call TRBD1 (6 bases). The CDR3 covers 12 residues. Deletions cut 5 bases from V and 6 bases from J, with 11 bases between. Per germline, CDR1 SGHRS and CDR2 YFSETQ. The CDR3 region has the DNA TGCGCCAGCAGGTCAGGGGCCCCTGAAGCTTTCTTT. Encoded protein: CASRSGAPEAFF.